This entry is about one T cell receptor (beta chain). Its target antigen remains unknown. Base quality data are lacking; no much larger clone is found one base away. The library was generated by the immunoSEQ multiplex PCR assay. TCRdb carries this immuneACCESS record with in-frame sequences only. Its versions omit some clonotypes, under half of them owing to an unresolved V gene in the studies checked, with the rest unexplained. For this sample the table gives about 88,000 clones, of which around 72% were detected only once. The ten largest clones represent around 15% of the sample. These data come from a study of radiotherapy plus CTLA-4 blockade in lung cancer listed by TCRdb under 2018. Some background on the complete study: Among the enrolled patients, about 19% had an objective response, and 25% to 35% reached disease control.

Focal radiation therapy combined with CTLA-4 blockade (ipilimumab) was tested in patients with chemo-refractory metastatic non-small-cell lung cancer. Overall study results and their limits: TCR clones derived from tumors expanded in peripheral blood after treatment with radiotherapy and ipilimumab. The strongest predictors of response were reported to be early dynamic shifts in blood T cell clones along with a rise in serum interferon-beta following radiation.

This TCR was sampled from a human donor with non-small cell lung cancer that progressed on radiotherapy plus ipilimumab. The input for sequencing was peripheral blood, taken from a patient treated with radiotherapy plus ipilimumab.

The sequenced DNA: TGTGCCAGCAGCCCATATGGGGGAGGGGTTCTCCCAGATACGCAGTATTTT. The resulting protein is CASSPYGGGVLPDTQYF. The chain joins TRBV27 to TRBJ2-3, and 7 junctional nucleotides match TRBD2. Trimmed from V: 6 bases; trimmed from J: 4 bases; junction bases lacking a gene match: 16. Inclusive of the bounding cysteine and phenylalanine, the CDR3 is 17 residues long. Here the CDR3 DNA is all that survives: 51 bases in frame from base 1. CDR1 and CDR2 (MNHEY, SMNVEV) derive from the germline V gene (reference sequence).